One sample yielded the 8 T cell receptor beta chains listed below, sequenced in a study of breast tumors, draining lymph nodes, adjacent tissues. TCRdb processed the multiplex PCR reads anew with MiXCR; each CDR3 protein has one entry. The table includes 20,000 to 25,000 distinct CDR3 sequences, approximately 20% detected once. Sequencing was carried out using breast tumor tissue. These receptors originate from a female donor with breast cancer. Some clones in this sample may be carry-over from other donors' samples.

This clonotype showed up many times. V usage is TRBV14 and J usage is TRBJ2-1, with TRBD1 matching over 8 bases. Germline CDR1 and CDR2: SGHDN and FVKESK. The CDR3 length is 15 residues. The V and J ends lost 5 bases and 5 bases, in that order; junction bases with no gene match: 8. CDR3 amino acids: CASSAPHRGDNEQFF. The CDR3 bases are TGTGCCAGCAGCGCCCCGCACAGGGGGGACAATGAGCAGTTCTTC.

This clonotype has at least ten counts. The chain joins TRBV6-1 to TRBJ2-2, with D maybe TRBD2 (6 bases). CDR1 and CDR2 from the germline V gene are MNHNS and SASEGT. This CDR3 has 15 amino acids. Trimming stripped 4 bases from V and 0 bases from J, with 9 bases between. The CDR3 here is CASSAGAANTGELFF. The CDR3 DNA follows: TGTGCCAGCAGTGCGGGAGCGGCGAACACCGGGGAGCTGTTTTTT.

This clonotype was seen ten or more times. V is TRBV4-1 and J is TRBJ2-2; D is unclear. The length of the CDR3 is 16 residues. V lost 0 bases, J lost 0 bases, and 8 bases lay in between. Germline loops: CDR1 MGHRA, CDR2 YSYEKL. The CDR3 sequence is CASSQEGSTNTGELFF. The CDR3 DNA reads TGCGCCAGCAGCCAAGAGGGCAGTACGAACACCGGGGAGCTGTTTTTT.

Of note for this clonotype: This sequence may be a read error, since a much larger clone differs from it by one base. The chain uses TRBV28 and TRBJ2-3, with 9 bases matching TRBD2. CDR3 length: 14 residues. The J segment lost 14 bases and the V segment lost 5 bases, leaving 14 bases of the junction unmatched. Looked up from germline, CDR1 is MDHEN and CDR2 is SYDVKM. In nucleotides, the CDR3 is TGTGCCAGCAGTACTAAGGGCGGCGGGAGGGCCGGGTATTTT. Protein sequence: CASSTKGGGRAGYF.

The chain joins TRBV3-1 to TRBJ2-1, with D perhaps given as TRBD1 or TRBD2 (6 bases each). The CDR3 loop spans 16 amino acids. Germline-derived CDR1 and CDR2 are LGHDT and YNNKEL (reference sequence). V was clipped by 4 bases and J by 0 bases, with 13 bases between them. The CDR3 region has the DNA TGTGCCAGCAGCCCCCGGGGGCAGAGCTCCTACAATGAGCAGTTCTTC. Translating it yields CASSPRGQSSYNEQFF.

V usage is TRBV18 and J usage is TRBJ2-1; D is unresolved. Deletions cut 0 bases from V and 0 bases from J, with 15 bases between. This CDR3 has 18 residues. Germline V gene sequence: CDR1 KGHSH, CDR2 LQKENI. The CDR3 sequence is CASSPPTGVGPSYNEQFF. The DNA for the CDR3 is TGTGCCAGCTCACCACCGACGGGCGTTGGGCCCTCCTACAATGAGCAGTTCTTC. Combining the CDR3 with reference TRBV18 and TRBJ2-1 gives the whole variable domain NAGVMQNPRHLVRRRGQEARLRCSPMKGHSHVYWYRQLPEEGLKFMVYLQKENIIDESGMPKERFSAEFPKEGPSILRIQQVVRGDSAAYFCASSPPTGVGPSYNEQFFGPGTRLTVL.

There are many counts of this clonotype. V usage is TRBV7-2 and J usage is TRBJ2-7; 8 positions agree with TRBD2. CDR3 length: 15 amino acids. CDR1 is SGHTA and CDR2 is FQGNSA in the germline V gene. Trimming at V came to 1 base and at J to 3 bases, leaving 5 bases not matched to a gene. Written as DNA, the CDR3 is TGTGCCAGCAGCTTAGGGGGGACTAGTATCTACGAGCAGTACTTC. It specifies CASSLGGTSIYEQYF.

This clonotype showed up many times. CDR3 residues: CASSQDGGGGSYYGYTF. The CDR3 coding sequence is TGCGCCAGCAGCCAAGACGGAGGGGGGGGCTCCTACTATGGCTACACCTTC. The chain recombines TRBV4-1 with TRBJ1-2; weak D call: TRBD1 (6 bases). Trimming removed 0 bases from V and 3 bases from J, with 17 bases in between. The length of the CDR3 is 17 residues. Germline CDR1 and CDR2: MGHRA and YSYEKL.